Following are 21 T cell receptor beta chains from one sample sequenced in a study of CD4 T cells in relation to SARS-CoV-2 and coronaviruses. These receptors' antigens are unknown. Assay used: immunoSEQ multiplex PCR; TCRdb lists only in-frame clones, some missing. The repertoire includes roughly 41,000 clones, 82% of them detected once, and 3.5% to 5% sits in the top ten. The source material was naive CD4+ T cells from PBMCs, cultured in vitro. The sample's subset: naive CD4+ T cells isolated by negative enrichment. Source of these receptors: an adult with COVID-19.

This clone was seen a handful of times. V gene TRBV28 combines with J gene TRBJ2-5, with 10 bases lining up with TRBD2. The CDR3 contains 17 residues. CDR1 and CDR2 (germline): MDHEN, SYDVKM. V shed 3 bases, J shed 2 bases, and the junction held 9 bases outside the gene matches. CDR3 loop: CASSLSSGRGRQETQYF. DNA of the CDR3: TGTGCCAGCAGTTTGTCTAGCGGGAGAGGCCGGCAAGAGACCCAGTACTTC.

The chain couples TRBV5-8 to TRBJ2-3, with TRBD2 matching 7 bases. J gave up 0 bases and V 2 bases, and 9 bases lay outside the gene matches. CDR3 size: 17 residues. Germline assignment: CDR1 SGHTS and CDR2 YDEGEE. The CDR3, as DNA: TGTGCCAGCAGCTTTGTTTATGGGCGGGGGAGCACAGATACGCAGTATTTT. Protein product: CASSFVYGRGSTDTQYF.

The chain is built from TRBV6-9 and TRBJ2-3, with 8 bases fitting TRBD2. The germline V gene has CDR1 MNHGY and CDR2 SVAAGI. The CDR3 length is 17 residues. The CDR3, as DNA: TGTGCTCAAAAGGGCGGGAGGTGGCACCAAAGCACAGATACGCAGTATTTT. Protein product: CAQKGGRWHQSTDTQYF.

This clone was seen a handful of times. The V call is TRBV10-3, the J call TRBJ1-2; 10 bases agree with TRBD1. Germline CDR1 is ENHRY and CDR2 is SYGVKD. The CDR3 has 13 amino acids. J lost 7 bases, V lost 3 bases, and 2 bases had no gene match. The CDR3 loop reads CAISDGQGVGYTF. CDR3 coding DNA: TGTGCCATCAGTGACGGACAGGGGGTTGGCTACACCTTC.

The chain recombines TRBV7-2 with TRBJ1-6, with D perhaps TRBD1 (6 bases). V was pared by 1 base and J by 3 bases, with 10 bases between. The germline gives CDR1 SGHTA, CDR2 FQGNSA. This CDR3 comprises 16 residues. Here the CDR3 DNA reads TGTGCCAGCAGCTTAGACGGGACAAACTATAATTCACCCCTCCACTTT. It specifies CASSLDGTNYNSPLHF.

CDR3: CASSPPARNYGYTF. CDR3 nucleotide sequence: TGTGCCAGCAGTCCCCCGGCGAGGAATTATGGCTACACCTTC. The rearrangement joins TRBV6-2 or TRBV6-3 to TRBJ1-2; the D is unclear. This CDR3 is built from 14 residues. Germline V lookup: CDR1 MNHEY, CDR2 SVGEGT. V lost 5 bases and J 5 bases, leaving 15 bases between the germline ends.

The V call is TRBV7-6, the J call TRBJ2-7; no clear D. CDR1 and CDR2 (germline): SGHVS, FNYEAQ. The length of the CDR3 is 13 residues. The V and J ends lost 5 bases and 6 bases respectively, with 14 bases between them. The CDR3 DNA reads TGTGCCAGCAGCCCGTCCGGGTTCTCCGAGCAGTACTTC. Protein product: CASSPSGFSEQYF.

This clone has only one observation. This CDR3 reads CASMRGTIYEQYF. The CDR3 nucleotides are TGTGCCAGCATGCGGGGGACCATCTACGAGCAGTACTTC. The V and J genes are TRBV28 and TRBJ2-7; TRBD2 matches 7 bases. Trimming at V came to 7 bases and at J to 3 bases, leaving 6 bases not matched to a gene. CDR1 and CDR2 (germline): MDHEN, SYDVKM. This CDR3 contains 13 residues.

V is TRBV19 and J is TRBJ2-2, with 7 bases that match TRBD2. Per germline, CDR1 LNHDA and CDR2 SQIVND (reference sequence). The CDR3 is made up of 15 amino acids. V gave up 7 bases and J gave up 6 bases; unmatched junction bases: 11. This chain's CDR3 is CASTRRGTTSGELFF. The DNA for the CDR3 is TGTGCCAGTACCCGGCGGGGGACGACCTCCGGGGAGCTGTTTTTT. The complete variable domain, with remaining parts taken from reference TRBV19 and TRBJ2-2, reads DGGITQSPKYLFRKEGQNVTLSCEQNLNHDAMYWYRQDPGQGLRLIYYSQIVNDFQKGDIAEGYSVSREKKESFPLTVTSAQKNPTAFYLCASTRRGTTSGELFFGEGSRLTVL.

The rearrangement joins TRBV3-1 (or the pseudogene TRBV3-2) to TRBJ2-2; D call uncertain. CDR1 is LGHDT, CDR2 YNNKEL, per germline (reference sequence). V lost 3 bases and J lost 5, with 7 bases in between. The CDR3 has 13 amino acids. The CDR3 DNA follows: TGTGCCAGCAGCCAGGTACAAACCGGGGAGCTGTTTTTT. It codes for CASSQVQTGELFF.

The chain uses TRBV4-1 and TRBJ1-5, with 8 bases lining up with TRBD1. The CDR3 length is 15 residues. V dropped 0 bases and J dropped 5; count of bases not matched to a gene: 3. Per germline, CDR1 MGHRA and CDR2 YSYEKL. CDR3 protein: CASSQERQGYQPQHF. The DNA for the CDR3 is TGCGCCAGCAGCCAAGAACGACAGGGGTATCAGCCCCAGCATTTT.

V and J are TRBV7-6 and TRBJ2-2; D ambiguous. The germline V and J ends were trimmed by 1 base and 8 bases, with 11 bases remaining between them. The germline CDR1 and CDR2 sequences are SGHVS and FNYEAQ. The CDR3 is 14 amino acids. CDR3 bases: TGTGCCAGCAGCTTAGGTCAGGACGCTGGGGAGCTGTTTTTT. It translates to CASSLGQDAGELFF.

The CDR3 DNA reads as TGCAGCGTTGAAGGGCCCGGGGGTTACAATGAGCAGTTCTTC. It yields the protein CSVEGPGGYNEQFF. V and J are TRBV29-1 and TRBJ2-1, with D perhaps TRBD2 (6 bases). Between the trimmed V and J ends, which lost 1 base and 4 bases, there was a span of 11 bases. Per the germline V gene, CDR1 is SQVTM and CDR2 is ANQGSEA. CDR3 length: 14 amino acids.

The chain is built from TRBV18 and TRBJ2-4; either TRBD1 or TRBD2 may supply D (5 bases each). Germline V lookup: CDR1 KGHSH, CDR2 LQKENI. There are 15 residues in the CDR3. The V and J ends lost 4 bases and 5 bases respectively, with 15 bases between them. CDR3 in amino acids: CASSLGWQGENIQYF. The CDR3 DNA sequence: TGTGCCAGCTCACTAGGGTGGCAGGGAGAAAACATTCAGTACTTC.

V is TRBV7-2 and J is TRBJ1-6, with TRBD1 as a possible D gene (6 bases). The CDR3 spans 12 residues. Trimming stripped 5 bases from V and 15 bases from J, with 14 bases between. Looked up from germline, CDR1 is SGHTA and CDR2 is FQGNSA. The CDR3 DNA sequence: TGTGCCAGCAGCAGGACAGACCGATTCCTCCACTTT. Translating it yields CASSRTDRFLHF.

The rearrangement joins TRBV6-5 to TRBJ1-1; D uncertain. From germline, CDR1 is MNHEY and CDR2 SVGAGI. This CDR3 contains 13 residues. V dropped 2 bases and J dropped 0 bases, with 4 bases sitting between them. The CDR3, as DNA: TGTGCCAGCAGTTACAATATGAACACTGAAGCTTTCTTT. Residues: CASSYNMNTEAFF.

The chain is built from TRBV28 and TRBJ1-4; D not certain. The V end lost 8 bases, the J end lost 7 bases, and 17 bases lay between the germline ends. CDR1 and CDR2 from the germline V gene are MDHEN and SYDVKM. This CDR3 has 14 residues. The CDR3 loop reads CASSHDIPGEKLFF. CDR3 sequence (DNA): TGTGCCAGCTCACATGACATTCCGGGTGAAAAACTGTTTTTT.

This chain links TRBV7-2 with TRBJ1-2; 7 nucleotides agree with TRBD1. The germline V gene has CDR1 SGHTA and CDR2 FQGNSA. V was clipped by 3 bases and J by 6 bases; unmatched bases: 7. The CDR3 covers 14 residues. The CDR3 loop reads CASSFRQGGDGYTF. CDR3 in DNA: TGTGCCAGCAGCTTCCGACAGGGTGGCGATGGCTACACCTTC. Variable domain in full (rest from reference TRBV7-2 and TRBJ1-2): GAGVSQSPSNKVTEKGKDVELRCDPISGHTALYWYRQSLGQGLEFLIYFQGNSAPDKSGLPSDRFSAERTGGSVSTLTIQRTQQEDSAVYLCASSFRQGGDGYTFGSGTRLTVV.

V and J are TRBV28 and TRBJ1-2, with 9 nucleotides matching TRBD1. Germline values: CDR1 MDHEN, CDR2 SYDVKM. V gave up 4 bases and J gave up 8 bases; unmatched junction bases: 11. The CDR3 runs to 15 residues. The CDR3 DNA is TGTGCCAGCAGTTCGGGACAGGGTGGGGATTGGGGCTACACCTTC. It encodes CASSSGQGGDWGYTF.

The chain combines TRBV7-2 with TRBJ2-7; 10 bases map to TRBD2. This CDR3 is 17 amino acids long. The trim removed 3 bases at V and 4 bases at J, leaving 12 bases unmatched. The V gene's germline CDR1 is SGHTA and CDR2 FQGNSA. CDR3 nucleotides: TGTGCCAGCAGCTTGTGGACTAGCGGTGCCTTTACGTACGAGCAGTACTTC. The encoded protein is CASSLWTSGAFTYEQYF.

This sequence joins TRBV6-5 and TRBJ2-1; 8 nucleotides agree with TRBD2. The V gene end was trimmed by 4 bases and the J gene end by 14 bases; junction bases not matched to a gene: 7. The CDR3 spans 12 residues. The germline gives CDR1 MNHEY, CDR2 SVGAGI. CDR3 nucleotides: TGTGCCAGCAGTTCATTAGCGGGGACTAAGTTCTTC. It encodes CASSSLAGTKFF.